Each of the 28 T cell receptor beta chains below was sequenced from the same sample in a study of blood T cells in healthy people across ages. Together with a sample-barcoded 5' primer, a J-beta primer mix was included in a second PCR lasting roughly 6 to 12 cycles. TCRdb re-analysed the 5' RACE reads in MiXCR, keeping a single row per CDR3 protein. The table has approximately 1.5 million distinct CDR3 sequences, about 35% seen once. The specimen sequenced was blood. The receptors originated from a woman in her twenties or thirties in good health.

This clonotype was detected many times. This chain joins TRBV7-3 and TRBJ2-1, with 16 bases lining up with TRBD2. There are 16 residues in the CDR3. Trimming removed 5 bases from V and 7 bases from J; junction bases left unmatched: 5. CDR1 is SGHTA, CDR2 FQGTGA, per germline. CDR3 sequence (DNA): TGTGCCAGCAGCCCCGGGACTAGCGGGGGGGGGAATGAGCAGTTCTTC. Translation gives CASSPGTSGGGNEQFF. Drawing the rest from reference TRBV7-3 and TRBJ2-1, the complete variable domain is GAGVSQTPSNKVTEKGKYVELRCDPISGHTALYWYRQSLGQGPEFLIYFQGTGAADDSGLPNDRFFAVRPEGSVSTLKIQRTERGDSAVYLCASSPGTSGGGNEQFFGPGTRLTVL.

The chain combines TRBV13 with TRBJ2-5; TRBD2 aligns across 8 bases. The CDR3 totals 13 residues. V dropped 3 bases and J dropped 9; count of bases not matched to a gene: 6. Germline V lookup: CDR1 PRHDT, CDR2 FYEKMQ (reference sequence). The CDR3 here is CASSFEGRGAQYF. For the CDR3, the DNA is TGTGCCAGCAGCTTCGAGGGGCGGGGGGCCCAGTACTTC.

The rearrangement joins TRBV2 to TRBJ2-3; 8 nucleotides align to TRBD2. Germline-derived CDR1 and CDR2 are SNHLY and FYNNEI. The CDR3 is 15 amino acids. With V trimmed by 2 bases and J by 5 bases, 6 bases remained unmatched. The DNA for the CDR3 is TGTGCCAGCAGTGAAAGGGCGGGAGGTGGAGATACGCAGTATTTT. This gives the protein CASSERAGGGDTQYF.

The chain employs TRBV10-3 and TRBJ2-1, with 9 bases that match TRBD2. V shed 7 bases, J shed 2 bases, and the junction held 3 bases outside the gene matches. The CDR3 extends over 14 amino acids. Germline CDR1 is ENHRY and CDR2 is SYGVKD. The CDR3 sequence: CAIMAGGPYNEQFF. CDR3 sequence (DNA): TGTGCCATCATGGCGGGGGGGCCCTACAATGAGCAGTTCTTC.

This clonotype was found many times. The V and J genes are TRBV6-5 and TRBJ2-5; D possibly corresponds to TRBD2 (6 bases). Germline V gene sequence: CDR1 MNHEY, CDR2 SVGAGI. This CDR3 has 15 residues. Trimming cost V 0 bases and J 5 bases, with 13 bases left between them. The CDR3 spells CASSYSTTGVETQYF. The DNA of the CDR3 is TGTGCCAGCAGTTACTCGACTACGGGAGTGGAGACCCAGTACTTC.

J is TRBJ1-1 and V is TRBV24-1, with D unclear. This CDR3 is 13 amino acids long. Germline V gene data show CDR1 as KGHDR and CDR2 as SFDVKD. Trimming stripped 5 bases from V and 1 base from J, with 7 bases between. CDR3 in DNA: TGTGCCACCAGTGTCGCGGCGAACACTGAAGCTTTCTTT. It codes for CATSVAANTEAFF.

This clonotype has a count of ten or more. The chain carries TRBV7-9 and TRBJ2-7; 8 nucleotides match TRBD1. V dropped 5 bases and J dropped 2; count of bases not matched to a gene: 14. The CDR3 has 17 residues. CDR1 SEHNR and CDR2 FQNEAQ come from the germline V gene (reference sequence). CDR3 nucleotide sequence: TGTGCCAGCAGCCCCTCCCCAGGACAGGGCGAAACCTACGAGCAGTACTTC. Translation: CASSPSPGQGETYEQYF.

Comments on this clonotype: One end of the junction fails to match germline, which may point to a read error. The V and J genes are TRBV4-1 and TRBJ2-7; D gene unclear. CDR1 and CDR2 from the germline V gene are MGHRA and YSYEKL. The CDR3 consists of 15 residues. CDR3 coding DNA: TGCGCCAGCAGCCAAAGGCCAACCGGGTCCTACGGGCAGTACTTC. Residues: CASSQRPTGSYGQYF.

As for this clonotype: The germline gene is not matched at one end of the junction; a read error may be the cause. This sequence joins TRBV12-3 or TRBV12-4 and TRBJ1-5, with a tentative D call TRBD1 (6 bases). This CDR3 has 15 amino acids. The CDR3 DNA sequence: TGTGCCGGCAGTCCGGACAGTCGCAGCAATCAGCCCCAGCATTTT. Protein: CAGSPDSRSNQPQHF.

This clonotype turned up a few times. V gene TRBV28 combines with J gene TRBJ2-5; 10 nucleotides agree with TRBD2. The germline CDR1 and CDR2 sequences are MDHEN and SYDVKM. V shed 5 bases, J shed 2 bases, and the junction held 8 bases outside the gene matches. The CDR3 length is 16 residues. DNA for the CDR3: TGTGCCAGCAGTCCCTTAGCGGGAGGTTGGCAAGAGACCCAGTACTTC. Amino acid sequence: CASSPLAGGWQETQYF.

DNA for the CDR3: TGCAGTGCCCCGGGACAGCTAAACTATGGCTACACCTTC. Protein sequence: CSAPGQLNYGYTF. The chain recombines TRBV20-1 with TRBJ1-2, with 7 bases aligning to TRBD1. CDR1 is DFQATT, CDR2 SNEGSKA, per germline (reference sequence). The CDR3 is made up of 13 amino acids. The junction had 6 bases not matched to a gene; V was cut back by 6 bases and J by 2 bases.

The rearrangement joins TRBV28 to TRBJ1-5; tentative D call: TRBD1 (5 bases). CDR1 and CDR2 from the germline V gene are MDHEN and SYDVKM. The CDR3 has 20 amino acids. Trimming stripped 2 bases from V and 4 bases from J, with 27 bases between. The DNA for the CDR3 is TGTGCCAGCAGTTTAGGGGCGGGTTCCAGCACACTAACCCATAATCAGCCCCAGCATTTT. Its translation: CASSLGAGSSTLTHNQPQHF.

The chain joins TRBV20-1 to TRBJ2-1; TRBD1 might be the D (7 bases). This CDR3 is built from 14 residues. V gave up 6 bases and J gave up 6 bases, with 18 bases separating them. The V gene's germline CDR1 is DFQATT and CDR2 SNEGSKA (reference sequence). The CDR3 region is CSAPDRAGSNEQFF. The DNA of the CDR3 is TGCAGTGCCCCCGACAGGGCCGGGAGCAATGAGCAGTTCTTC.

This clonotype has just a few counts. V gene TRBV30 combines with J gene TRBJ2-1, with D possibly being TRBD1 (6 bases). The CDR3 contains 14 residues. Germline CDR1 and CDR2: GTSNPN and SVGIG (reference sequence). Trimming cost V 3 bases and J 0 bases, with 9 bases left between them. CDR3 bases: TGTGCCTGGAGCGCGGACAGCTCCTACAATGAGCAGTTCTTC. Protein product: CAWSADSSYNEQFF.

This clonotype was seen more than once but under ten times. The gene calls are TRBV25-1 and TRBJ2-7; 8 bases map to TRBD2. With 2 bases clipped from V and 6 bases from J, the junction kept 6 bases outside the gene matches. The CDR3 spans 14 residues. Per germline, CDR1 MGHDK and CDR2 SYGVNS. CDR3 sequence reads: CASSESGSFPEQYF. For the CDR3, the DNA is TGTGCCAGCAGTGAAAGCGGGAGCTTCCCCGAGCAGTACTTC.

The table lists this clonotype with a few counts. The genes are TRBV20-1 and TRBJ2-7; D call uncertain. V was cut by 0 bases and J by 3 bases, with 12 bases left in between. The germline CDR1 and CDR2 sequences are DFQATT and SNEGSKA (reference sequence). The length of the CDR3 is 14 residues. The CDR3 is CSARDFMGGYEQYF. CDR3 in DNA: TGCAGTGCTAGAGATTTTATGGGTGGCTACGAGCAGTACTTC.

This clonotype was counted at least ten times. One end of the junction varies from germline; a read error may be responsible. The chain joins TRBV18 to TRBJ1-2; weak D call: TRBD1 (6 bases). Germline CDR1 reads KGHSH; CDR2 reads LQKENI. The CDR3 is made up of 13 amino acids. CDR3 amino acids: CASSPRTDYGYTF. CDR3 DNA: TGCGCCAGCAGCCCGCGGACAGACTATGGCTACACCTTC.

This clonotype occurred a few times. The CDR3: CASSQAGAPSSYNEQFF. The CDR3 bases are TGTGCCAGCAGCCAGGCGGGAGCCCCGAGCTCCTACAATGAGCAGTTCTTC. The chain couples TRBV3-1 to TRBJ2-1; 7 bases are shared with TRBD2. V lost 3 bases, J lost 0 bases, and 8 bases stayed unmatched. Per germline, CDR1 LGHDT and CDR2 YNNKEL (reference sequence). CDR3 length: 17 amino acids.

The genes are TRBV2 and TRBJ2-1, with 9 bases fitting TRBD2. The V gene end was trimmed by 9 bases and the J gene end by 7 bases; junction bases not matched to a gene: 10. The CDR3 has 14 residues. Germline CDR1 and CDR2: SNHLY and FYNNEI. CDR3 in amino acids: CASCRSAGGNEQFF. The DNA of the CDR3 is TGTGCCAGTTGCCGCTCAGCGGGGGGAAATGAGCAGTTCTTC.

This chain uses TRBV5-1 with TRBJ1-1, with D tentatively TRBD1 (6 bases). This CDR3 is built from 16 residues. Trimming removed 0 bases at V and 1 base at J, with 13 bases between. In germline, CDR1 is SGHRS, CDR2 YFSETQ. CDR3 bases: TGCGCCAGCAGCTTGGGGTCCCGAGGGGGGAACACTGAAGCTTTCTTT. It translates to CASSLGSRGGNTEAFF.

The sample holds a few counts of this clonotype. The chain is built from TRBV12-3 or TRBV12-4 and TRBJ1-2; D remains unclear. The CDR3 has 20 amino acids. Trimming left V 3 bases short and J 3 bases short, with 29 bases between. CDR3 in amino acids: CASSFAEPPGFPEGYYGYTF. DNA for the CDR3: TGTGCCAGCAGTTTTGCGGAGCCGCCGGGATTCCCAGAAGGATACTATGGCTACACCTTC.

The chain recombines TRBV5-1 with TRBJ1-2, with D possibly matching TRBD1 (5 bases). The CDR3 sequence is 15 residues long. The ends were cut back, 0 bases at V and 6 bases at J, with 15 bases in the middle. Germline assignment: CDR1 SGHRS and CDR2 YFSETQ. CDR3 region: CASSLGASVGHGYTF. As DNA, the CDR3 is TGCGCCAGCAGCTTGGGGGCCTCAGTGGGGCATGGCTACACCTTC.

The genes are TRBV20-1 and TRBJ2-5; D not resolved. Germline-derived CDR1 and CDR2 are DFQATT and SNEGSKA (reference sequence). The CDR3 covers 14 residues. V dropped 0 bases and J dropped 2 bases, with 10 bases sitting between them. The DNA of the CDR3 is TGCAGTGCTAGAGAGAAAGGGTTTCAAGAGACCCAGTACTTC. Protein product: CSAREKGFQETQYF.

V usage is TRBV7-9 and J usage is TRBJ2-5, with 11 bases matching TRBD1. Germline V gives CDR1 SEHNR, CDR2 FQNEAQ (reference sequence). This CDR3 spans 15 amino acids. The J segment lost 4 bases and the V segment lost 5 bases, leaving 6 bases of the junction unmatched. DNA of the CDR3: TGTGCCAGCAGCCGGACAGGGGGCGGGGGAGAGACCCAGTACTTC. This encodes CASSRTGGGGETQYF.

This chain joins TRBV7-6 and TRBJ2-6; D might be TRBD1 (7 bases). Germline V gene sequence: CDR1 SGHVS, CDR2 FNYEAQ. The CDR3 totals 17 residues. The V and J ends lost 6 bases and 0 bases respectively, with 15 bases between them. The CDR3 reads CASSQGGGSSGANVLTF. In DNA form, the CDR3 reads TGTGCCAGCAGTCAAGGAGGGGGCTCCTCTGGGGCCAACGTCCTGACTTTC.

The rearrangement uses TRBV30 and TRBJ2-2; D may match TRBD1 or TRBD2 (5 bases each). The V end was cut by 2 bases, the J end by 3 bases, with 13 bases between. Germline V lookup: CDR1 GTSNPN, CDR2 SVGIG (reference sequence). This CDR3 contains 15 residues. DNA of the CDR3: TGTGCCTGGAGTTTGGGGGTTGGCGACACCGGGGAGCTGTTTTTT. Translated, it gives CAWSLGVGDTGELFF.

The V call is TRBV18, the J call TRBJ1-1; no definite D call. The CDR3 has 16 residues. Between the trimmed V and J ends, which lost 1 base and 1 base, there was a span of 13 bases. Per germline, CDR1 KGHSH and CDR2 LQKENI. The CDR3 protein is CASSPRAAEGNTEAFF. For the CDR3, the DNA is TGTGCCAGCTCACCACGAGCAGCTGAGGGGAACACTGAAGCTTTCTTT.

J is TRBJ2-3 and V is TRBV6-5; weak D call: TRBD1 (6 bases). CDR1 and CDR2 (germline): MNHEY, SVGAGI. V shed 8 bases and J shed 7 bases, with 19 bases lying between them. This CDR3 has 14 amino acids. This CDR3 reads CASGPGQGPNTQYF. In DNA, the CDR3 is TGTGCCAGCGGCCCAGGGCAGGGGCCCAATACGCAGTATTTT.